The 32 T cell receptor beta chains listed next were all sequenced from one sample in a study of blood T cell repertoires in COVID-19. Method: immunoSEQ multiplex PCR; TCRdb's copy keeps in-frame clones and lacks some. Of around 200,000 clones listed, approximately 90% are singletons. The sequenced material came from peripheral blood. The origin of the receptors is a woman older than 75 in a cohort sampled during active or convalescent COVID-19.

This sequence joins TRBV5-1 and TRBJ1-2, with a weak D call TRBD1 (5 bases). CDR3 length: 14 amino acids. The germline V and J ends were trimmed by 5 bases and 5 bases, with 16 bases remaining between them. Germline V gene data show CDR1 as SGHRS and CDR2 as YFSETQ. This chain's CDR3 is CASREGRGSYGYTF. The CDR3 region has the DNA TGCGCCAGCAGGGAAGGCCGGGGGAGTTATGGCTACACCTTC.

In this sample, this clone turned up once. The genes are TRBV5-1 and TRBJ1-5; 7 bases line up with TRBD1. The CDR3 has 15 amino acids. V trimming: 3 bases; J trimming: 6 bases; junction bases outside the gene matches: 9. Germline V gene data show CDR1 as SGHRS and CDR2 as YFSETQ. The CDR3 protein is CASSSQGQKGQPQHF. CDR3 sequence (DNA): TGCGCCAGCAGCTCCCAGGGACAGAAAGGTCAGCCCCAGCATTTT.

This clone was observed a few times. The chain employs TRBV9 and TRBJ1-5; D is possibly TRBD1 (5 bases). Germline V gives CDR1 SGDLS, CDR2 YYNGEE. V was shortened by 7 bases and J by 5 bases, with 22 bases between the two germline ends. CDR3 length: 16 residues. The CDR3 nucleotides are TGTGCCAGCCCACTAAAGCCAGGGCTCACGGATCAGCCCCAGCATTTT. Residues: CASPLKPGLTDQPQHF.

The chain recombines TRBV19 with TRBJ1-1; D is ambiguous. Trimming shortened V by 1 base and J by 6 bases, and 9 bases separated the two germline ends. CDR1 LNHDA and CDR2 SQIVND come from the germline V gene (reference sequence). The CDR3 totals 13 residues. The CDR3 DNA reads TGTGCCAGTAGTATAGGGGCGGGGTCTGAAGCTTTCTTT. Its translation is CASSIGAGSEAFF.

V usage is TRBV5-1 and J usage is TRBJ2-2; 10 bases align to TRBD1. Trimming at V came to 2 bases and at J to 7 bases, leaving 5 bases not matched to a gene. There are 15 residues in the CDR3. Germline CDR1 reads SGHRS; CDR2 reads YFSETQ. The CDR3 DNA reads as TGCGCCAGCAGCTTAAGACAGGGGGCTGACGGGGAGCTGTTTTTT. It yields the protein CASSLRQGADGELFF.

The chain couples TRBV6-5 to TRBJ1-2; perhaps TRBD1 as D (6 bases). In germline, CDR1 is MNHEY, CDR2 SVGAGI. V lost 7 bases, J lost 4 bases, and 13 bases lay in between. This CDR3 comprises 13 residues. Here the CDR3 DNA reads TGTGCCAGCACTGTGGACAGTTCCTATGGCTACACCTTC. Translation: CASTVDSSYGYTF.

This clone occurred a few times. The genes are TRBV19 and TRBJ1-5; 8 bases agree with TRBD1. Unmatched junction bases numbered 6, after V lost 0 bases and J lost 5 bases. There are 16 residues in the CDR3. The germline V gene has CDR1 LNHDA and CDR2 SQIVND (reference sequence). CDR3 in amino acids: CASSIDLRTGHQPQHF. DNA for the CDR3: TGTGCCAGTAGTATAGACTTGCGGACAGGGCATCAGCCCCAGCATTTT.

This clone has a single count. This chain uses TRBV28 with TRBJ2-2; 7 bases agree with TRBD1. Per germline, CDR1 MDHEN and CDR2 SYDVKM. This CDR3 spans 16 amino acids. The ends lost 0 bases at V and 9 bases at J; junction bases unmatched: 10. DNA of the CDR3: TGTGCCAGCAGTTTATGGGGAACAGGACAGGAGCGGGAGCTGTTTTTT. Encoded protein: CASSLWGTGQERELFF.

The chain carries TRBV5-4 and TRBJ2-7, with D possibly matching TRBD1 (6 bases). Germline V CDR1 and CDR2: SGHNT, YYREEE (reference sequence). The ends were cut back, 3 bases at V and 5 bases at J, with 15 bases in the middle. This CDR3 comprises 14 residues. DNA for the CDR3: TGTGCCAGCAGCTCTAACACAGGGATCCACGAGCAGTACTTC. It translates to CASSSNTGIHEQYF.

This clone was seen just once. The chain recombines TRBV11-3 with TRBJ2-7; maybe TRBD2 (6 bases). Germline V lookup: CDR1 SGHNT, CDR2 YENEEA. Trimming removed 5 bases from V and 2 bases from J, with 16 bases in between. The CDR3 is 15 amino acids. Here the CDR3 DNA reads TGTGCCAGCAGCGTTGGGGGGATAACCCCCTACGAGCAGTACTTC. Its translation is CASSVGGITPYEQYF.

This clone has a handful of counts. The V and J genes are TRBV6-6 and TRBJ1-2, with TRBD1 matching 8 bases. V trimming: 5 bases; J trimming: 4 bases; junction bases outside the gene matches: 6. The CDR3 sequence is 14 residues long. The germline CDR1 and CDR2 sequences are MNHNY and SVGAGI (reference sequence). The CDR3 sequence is CASSRDRSFYGYTF. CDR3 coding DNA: TGTGCCAGCAGTCGGGACAGGTCCTTCTATGGCTACACCTTC.

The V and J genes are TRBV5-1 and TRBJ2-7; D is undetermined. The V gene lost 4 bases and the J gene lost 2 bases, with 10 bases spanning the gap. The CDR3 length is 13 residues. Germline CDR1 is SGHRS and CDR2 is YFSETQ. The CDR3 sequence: CASSTPGAYEQYF. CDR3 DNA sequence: TGCGCCAGCAGCACCCCCGGAGCCTACGAGCAGTACTTC.

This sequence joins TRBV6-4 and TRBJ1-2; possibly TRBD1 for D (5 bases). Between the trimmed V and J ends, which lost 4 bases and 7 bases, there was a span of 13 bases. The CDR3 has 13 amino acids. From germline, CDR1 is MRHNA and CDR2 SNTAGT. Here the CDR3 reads CASSAQGSGGYTF. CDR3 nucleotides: TGTGCCAGCAGTGCCCAGGGATCAGGTGGCTACACCTTC.

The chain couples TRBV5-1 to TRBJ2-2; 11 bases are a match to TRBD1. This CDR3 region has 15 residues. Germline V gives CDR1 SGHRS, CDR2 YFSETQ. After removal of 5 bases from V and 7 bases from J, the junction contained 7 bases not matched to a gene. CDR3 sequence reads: CASREGQGAVGELFF. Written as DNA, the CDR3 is TGCGCCAGCAGAGAAGGACAGGGGGCGGTCGGGGAGCTGTTTTTT.

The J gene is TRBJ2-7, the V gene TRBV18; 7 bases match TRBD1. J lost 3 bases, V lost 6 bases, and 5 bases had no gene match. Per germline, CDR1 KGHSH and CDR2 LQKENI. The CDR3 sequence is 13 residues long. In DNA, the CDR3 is TGTGCCAGCTCCACGGACAGGAGCTACGAGCAGTACGTC. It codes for CASSTDRSYEQYV.

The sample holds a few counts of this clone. The CDR3 sequence is CSARSGGYTF. Written as DNA, the CDR3 is TGCAGTGCTAGATCCGGTGGCTACACCTTC. The chain couples TRBV20-1 to TRBJ1-2, with no clear D. The CDR3 covers 10 residues. V lost 2 bases and J lost 7, with 5 bases in between. The germline V gene has CDR1 DFQATT and CDR2 SNEGSKA (reference sequence).

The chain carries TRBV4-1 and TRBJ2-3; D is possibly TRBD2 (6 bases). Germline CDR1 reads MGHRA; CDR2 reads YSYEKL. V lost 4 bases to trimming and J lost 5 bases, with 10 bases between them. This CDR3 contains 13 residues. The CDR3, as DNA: TGCGCCAGCAGCCCCTTGGGACTAGATACGCAGTATTTT. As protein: CASSPLGLDTQYF.

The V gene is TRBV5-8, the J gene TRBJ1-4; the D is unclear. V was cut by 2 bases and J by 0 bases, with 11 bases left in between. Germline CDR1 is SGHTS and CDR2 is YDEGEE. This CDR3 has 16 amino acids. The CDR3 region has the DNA TGTGCCAGCAGCTTTAGAATAACAGCAACTAATGAAAAACTGTTTTTT. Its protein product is CASSFRITATNEKLFF.

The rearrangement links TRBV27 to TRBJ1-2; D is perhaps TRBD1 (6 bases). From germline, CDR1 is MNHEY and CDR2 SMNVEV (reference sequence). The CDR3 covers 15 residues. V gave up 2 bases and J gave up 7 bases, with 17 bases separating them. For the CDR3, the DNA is TGTGCCAGCAGTTTAGGCGGGCGGGGGCTTCGTGGCTACACCTTC. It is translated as CASSLGGRGLRGYTF.

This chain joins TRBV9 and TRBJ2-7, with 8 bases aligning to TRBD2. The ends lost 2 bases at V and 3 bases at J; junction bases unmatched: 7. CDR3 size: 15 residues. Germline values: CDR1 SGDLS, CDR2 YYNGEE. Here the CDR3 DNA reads TGTGCCAGCAGCGTCTCCCTAGCGGGCTACTACGAGCAGTACGTC. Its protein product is CASSVSLAGYYEQYV.

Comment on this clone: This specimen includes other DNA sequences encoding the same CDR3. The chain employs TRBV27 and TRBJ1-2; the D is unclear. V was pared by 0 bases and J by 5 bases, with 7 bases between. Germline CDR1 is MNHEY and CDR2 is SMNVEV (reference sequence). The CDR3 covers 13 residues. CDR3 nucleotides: TGTGCCAGCAGTTTATCCGGAGGGTATGGCTACACCTTC. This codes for CASSLSGGYGYTF.

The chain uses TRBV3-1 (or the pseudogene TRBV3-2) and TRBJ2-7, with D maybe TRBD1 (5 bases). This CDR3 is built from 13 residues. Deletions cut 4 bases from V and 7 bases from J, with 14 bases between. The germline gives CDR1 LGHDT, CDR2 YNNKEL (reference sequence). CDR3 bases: TGTGCCAGCAGCCGCACCGAAGGGGTTGAGCAGTACTTC. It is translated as CASSRTEGVEQYF.

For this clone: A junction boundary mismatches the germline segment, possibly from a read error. This CDR3 is CASSWGQGGQVTQYF. The CDR3 region has the DNA TGTGCCAGTAGTTGGGGACAGGGGGGACAAGTGACCCAGTACTTC. This chain links TRBV19 with TRBJ2-5, with TRBD1 matching over 11 bases. The CDR3 is 15 residues long. Germline CDR1 and CDR2: LNHDA and SQIVND (reference sequence). The whole variable domain, filled in from reference TRBV19 and TRBJ2-5, reads DGGITQSPKYLFRKEGQNVTLSCEQNLNHDAMYWYRQDPGQGLRLIYYSQIVNDFQKGDIAEGYSVSREKKESFPLTVTSAQKNPTAFYLCASSWGQGGQVTQYFGPGTRLLVL.

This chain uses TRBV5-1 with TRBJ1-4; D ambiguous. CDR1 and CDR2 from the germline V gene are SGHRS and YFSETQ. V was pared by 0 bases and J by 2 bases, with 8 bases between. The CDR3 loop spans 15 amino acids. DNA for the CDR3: TGCGCCAGCAGCTTGGGAGCATCTACTAATGAAAAACTGTTTTTT. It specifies CASSLGASTNEKLFF.

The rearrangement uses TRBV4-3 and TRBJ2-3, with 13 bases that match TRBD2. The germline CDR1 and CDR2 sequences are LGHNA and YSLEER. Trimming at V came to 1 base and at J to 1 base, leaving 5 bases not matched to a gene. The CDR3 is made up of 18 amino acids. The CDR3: CASSQVRLAGGRTDTQYF. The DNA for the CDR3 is TGCGCCAGCAGCCAAGTCCGACTAGCGGGGGGACGCACAGATACGCAGTATTTT.

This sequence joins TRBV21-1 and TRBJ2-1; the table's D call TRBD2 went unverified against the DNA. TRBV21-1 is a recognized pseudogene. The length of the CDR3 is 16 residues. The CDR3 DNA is TGTGCCAGCAGCAAAAGGAGAGTATACCAAGATAATGAGCAGTTCTTC. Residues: CASSKRRVYQDNEQFF.

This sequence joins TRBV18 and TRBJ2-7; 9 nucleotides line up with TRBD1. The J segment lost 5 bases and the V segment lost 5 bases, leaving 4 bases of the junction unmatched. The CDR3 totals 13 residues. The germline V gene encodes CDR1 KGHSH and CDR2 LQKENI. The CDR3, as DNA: TGTGCCAGCTCAAGACAGGGGGGCCACGAGCAGTACGTC. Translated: CASSRQGGHEQYV.

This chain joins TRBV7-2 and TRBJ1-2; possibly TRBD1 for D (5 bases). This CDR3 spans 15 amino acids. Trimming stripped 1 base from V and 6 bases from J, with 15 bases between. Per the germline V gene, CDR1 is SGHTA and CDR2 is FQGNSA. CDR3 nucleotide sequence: TGTGCCAGCAGCTTAGATTTCGCGGGGCTTAATGGCTACACCTTC. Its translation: CASSLDFAGLNGYTF.

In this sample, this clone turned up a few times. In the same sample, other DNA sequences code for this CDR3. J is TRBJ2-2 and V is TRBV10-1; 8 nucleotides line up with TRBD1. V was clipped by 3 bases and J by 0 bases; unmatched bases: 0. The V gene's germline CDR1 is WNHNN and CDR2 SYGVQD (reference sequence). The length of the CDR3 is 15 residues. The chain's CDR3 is CASSEQGANTGELFF. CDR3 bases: TGCGCCAGCAGTGAACAGGGGGCGAACACCGGGGAGCTGTTTTTT.

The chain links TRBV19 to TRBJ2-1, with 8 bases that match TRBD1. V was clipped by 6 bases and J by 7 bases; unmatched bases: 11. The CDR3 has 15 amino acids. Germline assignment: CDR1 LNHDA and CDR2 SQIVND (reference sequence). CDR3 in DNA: TGTGCCAGTAGAGCTGGCAGGGGGCCGGGGAATGAGCAGTTCTTC. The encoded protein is CASRAGRGPGNEQFF.

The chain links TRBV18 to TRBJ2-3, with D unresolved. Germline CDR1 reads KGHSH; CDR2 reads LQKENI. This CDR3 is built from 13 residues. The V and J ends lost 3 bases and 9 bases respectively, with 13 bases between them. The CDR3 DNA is TGTGCCAGCTCACCTGCAGGTTTGTTCACGCAGTATTTT. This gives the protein CASSPAGLFTQYF. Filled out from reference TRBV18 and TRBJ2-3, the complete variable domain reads NAGVMQNPRHLVRRRGQEARLRCSPMKGHSHVYWYRQLPEEGLKFMVYLQKENIIDESGMPKERFSAEFPKEGPSILRIQQVVRGDSAAYFCASSPAGLFTQYFGPGTRLTVL.

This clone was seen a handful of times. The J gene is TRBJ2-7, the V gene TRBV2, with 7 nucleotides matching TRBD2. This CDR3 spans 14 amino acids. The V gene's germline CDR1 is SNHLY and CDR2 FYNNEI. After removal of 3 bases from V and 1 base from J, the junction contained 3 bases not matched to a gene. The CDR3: CASSDGGRSYEQYV. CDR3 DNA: TGTGCCAGCAGTGATGGCGGGAGATCCTACGAGCAGTACGTC.